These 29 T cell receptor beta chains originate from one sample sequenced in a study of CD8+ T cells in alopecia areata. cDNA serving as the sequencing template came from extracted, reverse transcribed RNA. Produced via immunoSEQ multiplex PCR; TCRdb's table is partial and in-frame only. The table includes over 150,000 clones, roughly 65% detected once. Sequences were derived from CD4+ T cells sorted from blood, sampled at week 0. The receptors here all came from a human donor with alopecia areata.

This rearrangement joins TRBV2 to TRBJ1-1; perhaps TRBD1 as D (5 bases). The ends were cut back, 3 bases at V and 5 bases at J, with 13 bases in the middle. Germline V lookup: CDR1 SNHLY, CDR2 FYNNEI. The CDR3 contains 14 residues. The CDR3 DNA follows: TGTGCCAGCAGTGACATTGGCCGACAGACTGAAGCTTTCTTT. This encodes CASSDIGRQTEAFF.

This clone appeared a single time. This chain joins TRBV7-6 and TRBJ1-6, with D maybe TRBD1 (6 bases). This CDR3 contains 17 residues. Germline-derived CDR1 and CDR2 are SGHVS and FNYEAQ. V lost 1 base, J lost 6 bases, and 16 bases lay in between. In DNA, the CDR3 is TGTGCCAGCAGCTTAGTCAGCACAGGGACGACTAATTCACCCCTCCACTTT. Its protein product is CASSLVSTGTTNSPLHF. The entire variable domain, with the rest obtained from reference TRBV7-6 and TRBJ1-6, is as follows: GAGVSQSPRYKVTKRGQDVALRCDPISGHVSLYWYRQALGQGPEFLTYFNYEAQQDKSGLPNDRFSAERPEGSISTLTIQRTEQRDSAMYRCASSLVSTGTTNSPLHFGNGTRLTVT.

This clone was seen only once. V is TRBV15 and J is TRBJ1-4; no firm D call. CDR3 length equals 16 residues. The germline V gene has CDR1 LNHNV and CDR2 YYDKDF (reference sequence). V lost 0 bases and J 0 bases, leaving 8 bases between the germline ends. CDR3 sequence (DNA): TGTGCCACCAGCAGAGATCGGGCAGCAACTAATGAAAAACTGTTTTTT. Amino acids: CATSRDRAATNEKLFF.

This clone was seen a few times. The CDR3 region is CASSANDNYGYTF. The CDR3 DNA reads TGCGCCAGCAGCGCGAACGATAACTATGGCTACACCTTC. This chain uses TRBV5-1 with TRBJ1-2, with D uncertain. The V and J ends lost 4 bases and 1 base respectively, with 8 bases between them. CDR1 is SGHRS and CDR2 is YFSETQ in the germline V gene. This CDR3 is built from 13 residues.

The CDR3 loop is CASSSRQEQYF. The CDR3, as DNA: TGTGCCAGCAGCTCCAGGCAAGAGCAGTACTTC. The J gene is TRBJ2-7, the V gene TRBV6-5; D not certain. Trimming took off 6 bases at V and 7 bases at J, with 10 bases between the two ends. Looked up from germline, CDR1 is MNHEY and CDR2 is SVGAGI. This CDR3 has 11 amino acids.

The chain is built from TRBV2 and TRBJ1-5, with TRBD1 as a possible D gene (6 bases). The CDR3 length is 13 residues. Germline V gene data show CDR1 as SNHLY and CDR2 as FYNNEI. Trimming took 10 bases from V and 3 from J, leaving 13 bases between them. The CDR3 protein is CANAWGPNQPQHF. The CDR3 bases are TGTGCCAATGCTTGGGGGCCCAATCAGCCCCAGCATTTT.

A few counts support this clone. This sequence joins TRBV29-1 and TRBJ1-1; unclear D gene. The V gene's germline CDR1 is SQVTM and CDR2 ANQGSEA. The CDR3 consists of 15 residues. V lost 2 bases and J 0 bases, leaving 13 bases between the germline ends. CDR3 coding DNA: TGCAGCGTTGAATATACGCGGAATTTGAACACTGAAGCTTTCTTT. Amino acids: CSVEYTRNLNTEAFF.

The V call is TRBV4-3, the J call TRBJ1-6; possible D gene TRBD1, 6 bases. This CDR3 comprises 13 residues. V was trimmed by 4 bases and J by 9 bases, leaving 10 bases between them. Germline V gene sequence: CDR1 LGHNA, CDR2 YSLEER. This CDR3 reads CASSLLGGSPLHF. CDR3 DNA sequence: TGCGCCAGCAGCCTCCTAGGGGGTTCACCCCTCCACTTT.

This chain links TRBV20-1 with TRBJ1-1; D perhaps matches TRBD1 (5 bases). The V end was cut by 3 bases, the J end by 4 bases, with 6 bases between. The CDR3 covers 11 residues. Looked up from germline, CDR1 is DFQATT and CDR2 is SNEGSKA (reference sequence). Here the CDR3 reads CSASDSTEAFF. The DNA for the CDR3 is TGCAGTGCTAGTGACAGCACTGAAGCTTTCTTT.

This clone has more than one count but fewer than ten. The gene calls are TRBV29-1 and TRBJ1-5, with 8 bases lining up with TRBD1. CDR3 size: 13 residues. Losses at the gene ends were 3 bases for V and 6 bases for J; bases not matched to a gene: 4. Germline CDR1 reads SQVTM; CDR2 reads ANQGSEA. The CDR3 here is CSVEGQAGQPQHF. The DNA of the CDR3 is TGCAGCGTTGAGGGACAGGCCGGTCAGCCCCAGCATTTT. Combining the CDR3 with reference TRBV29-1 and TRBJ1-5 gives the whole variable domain SAVISQKPSRDICQRGTSLTIQCQVDSQVTMMFWYRQQPGQSLTLIATANQGSEATYESGFVIDKFPISRPNLTFSTLTVSNMSPEDSSIYLCSVEGQAGQPQHFGDGTRLSIL.

The CDR3 nucleotides read TGTGCCAGCAGCGACCAGGGACAGGGCGGCTATGGCTACACCTTC. It yields the protein CASSDQGQGGYGYTF. This chain links TRBV6-4 with TRBJ1-2; the match to TRBD1 covers 9 bases. The CDR3 loop spans 15 amino acids. Trimming cost V 6 bases and J 4 bases; bases outside gene matches: 9. Germline CDR1 is MRHNA and CDR2 is SNTAGT.

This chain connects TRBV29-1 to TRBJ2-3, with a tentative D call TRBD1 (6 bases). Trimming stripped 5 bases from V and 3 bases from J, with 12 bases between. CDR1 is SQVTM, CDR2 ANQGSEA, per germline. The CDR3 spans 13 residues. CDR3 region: CSVKRGLTDTQYF. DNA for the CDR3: TGCAGCGTTAAGAGGGGGTTGACAGATACGCAGTATTTT.

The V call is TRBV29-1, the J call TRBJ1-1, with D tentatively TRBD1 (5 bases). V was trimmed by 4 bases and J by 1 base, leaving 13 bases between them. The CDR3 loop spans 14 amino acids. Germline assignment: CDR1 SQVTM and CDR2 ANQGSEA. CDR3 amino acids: CSVGKQVKNTEAFF. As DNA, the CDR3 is TGCAGCGTTGGAAAACAGGTAAAGAACACTGAAGCTTTCTTT.

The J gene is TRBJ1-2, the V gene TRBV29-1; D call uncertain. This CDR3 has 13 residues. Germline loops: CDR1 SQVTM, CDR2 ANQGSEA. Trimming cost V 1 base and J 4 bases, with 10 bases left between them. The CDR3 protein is CSVEARQIYGYTF. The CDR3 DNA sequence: TGCAGCGTTGAAGCTAGACAAATCTATGGCTACACCTTC.

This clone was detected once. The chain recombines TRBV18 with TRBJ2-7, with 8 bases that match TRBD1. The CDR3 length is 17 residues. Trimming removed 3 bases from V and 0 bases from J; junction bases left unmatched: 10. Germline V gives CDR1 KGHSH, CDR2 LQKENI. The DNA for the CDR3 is TGTGCCAGCTCACCTTACGGACAGGGCGCGATCTCCTACGAGCAGTACTTC. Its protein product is CASSPYGQGAISYEQYF.

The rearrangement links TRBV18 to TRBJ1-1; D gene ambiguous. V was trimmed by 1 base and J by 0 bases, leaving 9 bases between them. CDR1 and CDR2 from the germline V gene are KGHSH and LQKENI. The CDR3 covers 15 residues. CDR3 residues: CASSPRLGMNTEAFF. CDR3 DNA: TGTGCCAGCTCACCACGTCTGGGGATGAACACTGAAGCTTTCTTT.

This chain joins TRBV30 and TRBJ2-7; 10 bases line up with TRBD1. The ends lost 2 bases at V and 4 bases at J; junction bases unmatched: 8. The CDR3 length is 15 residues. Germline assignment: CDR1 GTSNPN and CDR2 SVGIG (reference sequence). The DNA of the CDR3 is TGTGCCTGGAGTAAGGGCGGGGACAGGGGTTACGAGCAGTACTTC. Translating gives CAWSKGGDRGYEQYF.

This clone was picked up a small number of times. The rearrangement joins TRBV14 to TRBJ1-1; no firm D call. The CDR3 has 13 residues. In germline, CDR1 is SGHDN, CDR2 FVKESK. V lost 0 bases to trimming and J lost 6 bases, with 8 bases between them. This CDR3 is CASSQDWWAEAFF. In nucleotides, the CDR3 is TGTGCCAGCAGCCAAGATTGGTGGGCTGAAGCTTTCTTT.

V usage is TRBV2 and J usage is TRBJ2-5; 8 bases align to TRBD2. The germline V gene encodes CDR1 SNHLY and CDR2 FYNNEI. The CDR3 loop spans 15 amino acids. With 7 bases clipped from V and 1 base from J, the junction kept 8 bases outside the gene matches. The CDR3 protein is CASMGTAGGQETQYF. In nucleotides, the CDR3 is TGTGCCAGCATGGGGACCGCGGGGGGCCAAGAGACCCAGTACTTC.

CDR3 protein: CASSFTAGVYNEQFF. In DNA form, the CDR3 reads TGCGCCAGCAGCTTTACAGCGGGGGTATATAATGAGCAGTTCTTC. The chain recombines TRBV5-1 with TRBJ2-1, with TRBD2 matching over 8 bases. The CDR3 loop spans 15 amino acids. The V and J ends lost 2 bases and 7 bases, in that order; junction bases with no gene match: 8. CDR1 is SGHRS, CDR2 YFSETQ, per germline.

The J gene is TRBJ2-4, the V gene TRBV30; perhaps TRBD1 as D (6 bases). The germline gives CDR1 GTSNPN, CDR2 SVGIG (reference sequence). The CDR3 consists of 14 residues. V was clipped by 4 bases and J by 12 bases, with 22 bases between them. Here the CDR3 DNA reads TGTGCCTGGACAGTCACCTCCGGGACACATTATCAGTACTTC. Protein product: CAWTVTSGTHYQYF.

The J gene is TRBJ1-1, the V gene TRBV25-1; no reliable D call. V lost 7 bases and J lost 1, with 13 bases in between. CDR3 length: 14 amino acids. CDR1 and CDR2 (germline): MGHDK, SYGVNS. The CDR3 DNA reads TGTGCCAGCACCGAAGGATGGGGGAACACTGAAGCTTTCTTT. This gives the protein CASTEGWGNTEAFF. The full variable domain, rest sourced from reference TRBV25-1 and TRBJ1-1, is EADIYQTPRYLVIGTGKKITLECSQTMGHDKMYWYQQDPGMELHLIHYSYGVNSTEKGDLSSESTVSRIRTEHFPLTLESARPSHTSQYLCASTEGWGNTEAFFGQGTRLTVV.

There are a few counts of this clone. The CDR3 coding sequence is TGCAGCGCGCGACAGGCCCAAGAGACCCAGTACTTC. Protein: CSARQAQETQYF. The J gene is TRBJ2-5, the V gene TRBV29-1; D perhaps matches TRBD1 (6 bases). This CDR3 is built from 12 residues. CDR1 is SQVTM, CDR2 ANQGSEA, per germline. Trimming left V 7 bases short and J 1 base short, with 10 bases between.

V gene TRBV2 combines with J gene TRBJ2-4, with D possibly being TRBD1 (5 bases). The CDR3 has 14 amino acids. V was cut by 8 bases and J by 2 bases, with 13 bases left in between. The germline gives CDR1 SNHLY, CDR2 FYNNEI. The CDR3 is CASGLDSTKNIQYF. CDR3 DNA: TGTGCCAGCGGATTAGACAGTACCAAAAACATTCAGTACTTC.

The CDR3 DNA is TGCAGCGGCCGACAGGGAACTGAAGCTTTCTTT. This sequence encodes CSGRQGTEAFF. The genes are TRBV29-1 and TRBJ1-1; TRBD1 agrees at 7 bases. The CDR3 extends over 11 amino acids. V was pared by 7 bases and J by 5 bases, with 4 bases of the junction left unmatched. Germline loops: CDR1 SQVTM, CDR2 ANQGSEA.

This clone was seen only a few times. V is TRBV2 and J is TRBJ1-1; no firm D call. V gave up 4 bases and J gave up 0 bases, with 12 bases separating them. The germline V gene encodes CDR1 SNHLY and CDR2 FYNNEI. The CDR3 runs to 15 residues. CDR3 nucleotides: TGTGCCAGCAGTGGGATGGGCCGATTGAACACTGAAGCTTTCTTT. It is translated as CASSGMGRLNTEAFF.

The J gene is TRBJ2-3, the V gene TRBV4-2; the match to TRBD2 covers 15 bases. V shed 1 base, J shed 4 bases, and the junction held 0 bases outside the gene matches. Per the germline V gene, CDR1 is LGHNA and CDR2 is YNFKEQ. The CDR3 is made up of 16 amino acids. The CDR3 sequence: CASSQGTSGGADTQYF. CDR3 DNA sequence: TGTGCCAGCAGCCAAGGGACTAGCGGGGGGGCAGATACGCAGTATTTT.

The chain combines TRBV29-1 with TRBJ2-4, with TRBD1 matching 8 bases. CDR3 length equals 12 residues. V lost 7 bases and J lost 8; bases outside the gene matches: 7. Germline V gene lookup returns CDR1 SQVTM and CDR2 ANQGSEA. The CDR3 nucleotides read TGCAGCGCCCGGACAGGGTCGGACATTCAGTACTTC. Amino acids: CSARTGSDIQYF.

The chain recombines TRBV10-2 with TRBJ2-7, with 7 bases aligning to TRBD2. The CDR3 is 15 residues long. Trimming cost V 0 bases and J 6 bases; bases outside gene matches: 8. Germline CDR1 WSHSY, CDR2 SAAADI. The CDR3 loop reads CASSESPGLVGEQYF. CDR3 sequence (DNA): TGCGCCAGCAGTGAGTCCCCCGGACTAGTGGGCGAGCAGTACTTC.